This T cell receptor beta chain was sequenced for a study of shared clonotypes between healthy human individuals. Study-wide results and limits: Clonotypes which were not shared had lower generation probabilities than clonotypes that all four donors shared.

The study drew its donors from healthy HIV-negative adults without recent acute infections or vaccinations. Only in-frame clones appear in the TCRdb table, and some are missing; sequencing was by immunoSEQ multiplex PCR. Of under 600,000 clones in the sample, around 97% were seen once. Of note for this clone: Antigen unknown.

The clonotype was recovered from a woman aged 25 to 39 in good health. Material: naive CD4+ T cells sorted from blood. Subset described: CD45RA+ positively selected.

CDR3 DNA sequence: TGCGCCAGCAGCCCGGTGTCGGGTGCGAACACCGGGGAGCTGTTTTTT. This encodes CASSPVSGANTGELFF. The V gene is TRBV5-1, the J gene TRBJ2-2, with D uncertain. The CDR3 spans 16 residues. Deletions cut 4 bases from V and 0 bases from J, with 13 bases between. Germline V gene data show CDR1 as SGHRS and CDR2 as YFSETQ.